This T cell receptor (beta chain) was obtained from a study of regulatory T cells in long-lasting Graves disease. Sample time point: newly diagnosed GD, antithyroid drugs for less than 3 months. PBMCs were the source of the RNA used for TCR sequencing. Germline trimming cut 1 base from V and 7 bases from J; bases unmatched to any gene: 5. Germline CDR1 is SGHTA and CDR2 is FQGTGA. There are 15 residues in the CDR3. In its sample, this clonotype was seen many times. Assembly of TCR beta libraries relied on iRepertoire HTBI primers together with Arm-PCR of CDR3 regions. TCRdb processed the multiplex PCR reads anew with MiXCR; each CDR3 protein has one entry. The sample yields about 540,000 distinct CDR3 sequences, roughly 13% seen once. This sample was also put to use in a study of T cells in Graves' hyperthyroidism and ophthalmopathy. That investigation notes: Among clonotypes expanded in thyroid above 0.001, most were also found in blood.

The source was peripheral blood mononuclear cells (PBMCs), collected at new diagnosis, from a patient treated with antithyroid drugs. The gene calls are TRBV7-3 and TRBJ2-1, with TRBD2 identical over 9 bases. The source of this sequence is a man between 25 and 39 years old with Graves disease. CDR3 in amino acids: CASSLSSGRDNEQFF. Written as DNA, the CDR3 is TGTGCCAGCAGCTTAAGTAGCGGGAGAGATAATGAGCAGTTCTTC.